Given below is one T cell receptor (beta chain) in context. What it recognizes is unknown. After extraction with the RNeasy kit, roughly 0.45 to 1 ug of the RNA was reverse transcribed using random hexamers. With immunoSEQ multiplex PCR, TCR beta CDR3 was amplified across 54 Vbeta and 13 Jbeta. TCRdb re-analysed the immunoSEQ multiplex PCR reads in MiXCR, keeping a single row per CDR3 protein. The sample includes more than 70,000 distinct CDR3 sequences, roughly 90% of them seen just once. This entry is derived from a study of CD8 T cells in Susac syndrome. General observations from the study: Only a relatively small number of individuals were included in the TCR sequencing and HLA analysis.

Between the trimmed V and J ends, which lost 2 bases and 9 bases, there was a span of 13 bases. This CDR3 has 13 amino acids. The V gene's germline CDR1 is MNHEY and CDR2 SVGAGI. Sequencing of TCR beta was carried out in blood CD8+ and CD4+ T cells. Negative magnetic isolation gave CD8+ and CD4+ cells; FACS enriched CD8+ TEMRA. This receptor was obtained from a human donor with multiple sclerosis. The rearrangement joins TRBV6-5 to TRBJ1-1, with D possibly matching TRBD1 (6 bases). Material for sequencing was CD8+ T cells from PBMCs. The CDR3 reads CASSYSLQGKAFF. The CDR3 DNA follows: TGTGCCAGCAGTTACAGTCTCCAGGGGAAAGCTTTCTTT.